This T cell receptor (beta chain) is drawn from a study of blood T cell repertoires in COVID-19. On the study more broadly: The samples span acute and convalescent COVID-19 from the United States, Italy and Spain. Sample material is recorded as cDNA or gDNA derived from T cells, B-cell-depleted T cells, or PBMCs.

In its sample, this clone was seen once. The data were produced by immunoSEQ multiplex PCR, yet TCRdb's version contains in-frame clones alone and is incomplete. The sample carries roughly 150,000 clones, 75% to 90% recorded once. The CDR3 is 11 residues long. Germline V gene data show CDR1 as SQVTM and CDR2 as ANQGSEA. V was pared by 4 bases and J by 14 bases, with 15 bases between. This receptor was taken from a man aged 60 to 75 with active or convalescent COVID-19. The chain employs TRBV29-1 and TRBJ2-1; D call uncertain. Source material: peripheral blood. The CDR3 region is CSVAYSQAEFF. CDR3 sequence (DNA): TGCAGCGTTGCCTATTCCCAGGCCGAGTTCTTC.